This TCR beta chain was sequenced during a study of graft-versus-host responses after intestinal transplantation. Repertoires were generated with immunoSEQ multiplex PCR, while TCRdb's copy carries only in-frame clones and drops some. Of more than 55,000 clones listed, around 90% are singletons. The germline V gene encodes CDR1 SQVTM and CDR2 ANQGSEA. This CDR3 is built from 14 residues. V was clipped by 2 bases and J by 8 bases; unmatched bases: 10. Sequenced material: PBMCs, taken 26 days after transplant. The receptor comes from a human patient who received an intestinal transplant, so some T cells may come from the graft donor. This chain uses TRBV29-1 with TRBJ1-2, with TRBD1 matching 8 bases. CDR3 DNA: TGCAGCGTTGAATCCCCGGACAGGGCGGGGGGCTACACCTTC. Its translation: CSVESPDRAGGYTF.